This TCR beta chain was observed in a study of blood T cell repertoires in COVID-19. The sample holds one count of this clone. The germline gives CDR1 SGHKS, CDR2 YYEKEE (reference sequence). Trimming shortened V by 2 bases and J by 2 bases, and 17 bases separated the two germline ends. The CDR3 is 17 residues long. Libraries were prepared by immunoSEQ multiplex PCR; TCRdb keeps only in-frame clonotypes and omits some of them. The table has more than 250,000 clones, roughly 86% seen once. Material: PBMCs or T cells enriched from blood (not recorded which). This sequence originates from a woman aged 18-35 years who had recovered from COVID-19. The chain couples TRBV5-5 to TRBJ2-1, with no clear D. CDR3 nucleotide sequence: TGTGCCAGCAGCTTCCGCTTAGTCCAAAGCCCCTACAATGAGCAGTTCTTC. Translated, it gives CASSFRLVQSPYNEQFF.